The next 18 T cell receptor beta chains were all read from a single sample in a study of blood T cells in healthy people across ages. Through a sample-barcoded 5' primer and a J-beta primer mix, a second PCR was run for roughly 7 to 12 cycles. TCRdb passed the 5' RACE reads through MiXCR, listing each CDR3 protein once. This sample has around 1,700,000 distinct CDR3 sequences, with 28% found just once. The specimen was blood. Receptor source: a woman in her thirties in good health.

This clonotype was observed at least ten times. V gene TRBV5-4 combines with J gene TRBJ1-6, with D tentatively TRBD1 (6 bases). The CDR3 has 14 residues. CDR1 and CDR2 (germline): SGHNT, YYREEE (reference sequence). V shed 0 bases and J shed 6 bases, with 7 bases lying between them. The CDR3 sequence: CASSLEQGNSPLHF. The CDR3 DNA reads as TGTGCCAGCAGCTTGGAACAGGGTAATTCACCCCTCCACTTT.

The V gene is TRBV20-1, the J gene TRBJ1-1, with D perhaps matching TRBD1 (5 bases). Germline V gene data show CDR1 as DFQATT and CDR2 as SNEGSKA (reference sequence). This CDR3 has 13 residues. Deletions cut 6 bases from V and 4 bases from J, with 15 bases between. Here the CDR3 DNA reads TGCAGTGCAGGACAACCCGCTCCCACTGAAGCTTTCTTT. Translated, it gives CSAGQPAPTEAFF.

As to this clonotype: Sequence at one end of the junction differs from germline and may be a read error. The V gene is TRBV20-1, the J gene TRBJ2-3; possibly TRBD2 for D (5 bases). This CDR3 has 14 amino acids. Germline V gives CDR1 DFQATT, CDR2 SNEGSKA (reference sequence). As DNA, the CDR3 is TGCAGTACTAGACCCCCGTTTGGCACAGATACGCAGTATTTT. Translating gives CSTRPPFGTDTQYF.

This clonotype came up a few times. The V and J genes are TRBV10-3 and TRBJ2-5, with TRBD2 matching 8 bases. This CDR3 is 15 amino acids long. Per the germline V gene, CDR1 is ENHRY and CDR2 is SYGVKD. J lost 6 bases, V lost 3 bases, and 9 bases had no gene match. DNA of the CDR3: TGTGCCATCAGTGACCCGGGACTAGGCTTACAGACCCAGTACTTC. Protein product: CAISDPGLGLQTQYF.

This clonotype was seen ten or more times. The CDR3 spells CSAQGQGTYEQYF. CDR3 coding DNA: TGCAGTGCCCAGGGACAGGGCACCTACGAGCAGTACTTC. V usage is TRBV20-1 and J usage is TRBJ2-7; 9 positions agree with TRBD1. The junction had 5 bases not matched to a gene; V was cut back by 6 bases and J by 2 bases. This CDR3 contains 13 residues. From germline, CDR1 is DFQATT and CDR2 SNEGSKA (reference sequence).

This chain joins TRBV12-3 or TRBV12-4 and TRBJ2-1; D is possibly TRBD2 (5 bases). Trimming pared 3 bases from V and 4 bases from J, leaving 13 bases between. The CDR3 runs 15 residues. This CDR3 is CASSLMAGDYNEQFF. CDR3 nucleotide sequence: TGTGCCAGCAGTTTGATGGCGGGTGATTACAATGAGCAGTTCTTC.

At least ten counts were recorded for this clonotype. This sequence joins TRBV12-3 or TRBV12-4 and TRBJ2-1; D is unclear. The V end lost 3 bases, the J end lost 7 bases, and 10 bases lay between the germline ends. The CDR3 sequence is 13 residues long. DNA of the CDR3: TGTGCCAGCAGTTTGGGTTTTCGGAATGAGCAGTTCTTC. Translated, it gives CASSLGFRNEQFF.

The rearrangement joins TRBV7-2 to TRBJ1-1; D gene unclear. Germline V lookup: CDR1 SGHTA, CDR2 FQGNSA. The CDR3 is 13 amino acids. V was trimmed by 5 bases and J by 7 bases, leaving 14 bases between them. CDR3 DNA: TGTGCCAGCAGCACGTACCTCAGGAATGAAGCTTTCTTT. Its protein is CASSTYLRNEAFF.

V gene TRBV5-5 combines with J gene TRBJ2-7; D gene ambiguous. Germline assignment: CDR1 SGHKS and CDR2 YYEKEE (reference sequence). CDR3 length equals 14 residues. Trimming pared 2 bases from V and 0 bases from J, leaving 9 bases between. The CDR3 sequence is CASSFPRISYEQYF. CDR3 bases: TGTGCCAGCAGCTTCCCGCGGATCTCCTACGAGCAGTACTTC.

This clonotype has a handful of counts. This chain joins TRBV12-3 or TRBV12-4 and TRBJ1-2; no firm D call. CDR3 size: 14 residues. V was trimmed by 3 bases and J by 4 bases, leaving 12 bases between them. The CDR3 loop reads CASSLRSPIYGYTF. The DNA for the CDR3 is TGTGCCAGCAGTTTGAGGTCTCCAATCTATGGCTACACCTTC.

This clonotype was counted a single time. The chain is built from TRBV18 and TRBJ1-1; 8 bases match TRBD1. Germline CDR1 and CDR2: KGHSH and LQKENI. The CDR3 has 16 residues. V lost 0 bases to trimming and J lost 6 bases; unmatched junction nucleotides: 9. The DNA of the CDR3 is TGTGCCAGCTCACCACCGGGGGACAGGATAAGCCCTGAAGCTTTCTTT. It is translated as CASSPPGDRISPEAFF.

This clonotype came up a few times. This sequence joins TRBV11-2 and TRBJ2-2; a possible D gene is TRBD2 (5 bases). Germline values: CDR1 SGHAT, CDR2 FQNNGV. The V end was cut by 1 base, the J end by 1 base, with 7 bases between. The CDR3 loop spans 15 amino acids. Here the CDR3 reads CASSLVTMNTGELFF. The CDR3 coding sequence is TGTGCCAGCAGCTTAGTGACTATGAACACCGGGGAGCTGTTTTTT.

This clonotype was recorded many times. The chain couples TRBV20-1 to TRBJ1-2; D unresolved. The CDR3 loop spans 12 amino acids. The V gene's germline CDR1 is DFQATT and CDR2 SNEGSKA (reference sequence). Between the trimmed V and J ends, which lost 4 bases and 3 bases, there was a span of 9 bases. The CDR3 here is CSANSGDYGYTF. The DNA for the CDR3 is TGCAGTGCTAATTCAGGCGACTATGGCTACACCTTC.

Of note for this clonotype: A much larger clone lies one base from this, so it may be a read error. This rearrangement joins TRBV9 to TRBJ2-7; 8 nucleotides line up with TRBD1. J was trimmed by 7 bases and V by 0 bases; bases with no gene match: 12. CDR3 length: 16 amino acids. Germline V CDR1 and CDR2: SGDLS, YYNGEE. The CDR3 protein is CASSVAGQGAYNEQYF. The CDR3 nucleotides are TGTGCCAGCAGCGTAGCGGGCCAGGGGGCTTACAATGAGCAGTACTTC.

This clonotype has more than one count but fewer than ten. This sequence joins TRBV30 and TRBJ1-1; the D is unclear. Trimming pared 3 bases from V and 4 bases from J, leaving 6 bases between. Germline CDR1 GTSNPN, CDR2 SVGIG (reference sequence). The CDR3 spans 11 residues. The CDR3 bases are TGTGCCTGGAGCAGGCTCACTGAAGCTTTCTTT. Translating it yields CAWSRLTEAFF.

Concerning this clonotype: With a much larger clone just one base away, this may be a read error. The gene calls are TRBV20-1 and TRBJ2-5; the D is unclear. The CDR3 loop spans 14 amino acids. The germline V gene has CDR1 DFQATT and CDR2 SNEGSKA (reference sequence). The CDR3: CSARDELIQEIQYF. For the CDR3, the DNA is TGCAGTGCTAGAGATGAACTCATCCAAGAGATCCAGTACTTC.

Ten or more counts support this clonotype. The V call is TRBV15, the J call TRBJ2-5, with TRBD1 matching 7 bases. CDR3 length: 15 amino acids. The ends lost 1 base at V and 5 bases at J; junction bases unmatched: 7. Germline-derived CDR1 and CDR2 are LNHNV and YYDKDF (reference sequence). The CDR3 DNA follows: TGTGCCACCAGCAGAGCTAACAGGGGTGGTGAGACCCAGTACTTC. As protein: CATSRANRGGETQYF.

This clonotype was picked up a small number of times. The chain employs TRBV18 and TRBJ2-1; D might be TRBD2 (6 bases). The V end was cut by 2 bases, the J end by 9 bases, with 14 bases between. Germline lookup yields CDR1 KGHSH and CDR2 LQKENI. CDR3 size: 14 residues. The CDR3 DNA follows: TGTGCCAGCTCACCAGGCCGCGGGGTTCTTGAGCAGTTCTTC. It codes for CASSPGRGVLEQFF.